This T cell receptor beta chain was sequenced during a study of beta chain features in type 1 diabetes. Study-wide findings and caveats: When Type 1 diabetes patients were examined, their TCRB CDR3s proved moderately but significantly shorter in all four CD4+ subsets. Any HLA type influence on TCRB rearrangement was left unresolved here. Researchers reported that naive, central memory and Treg TCRB repertoires appeared more similar in patients than in healthy donors.

A remark on this clone: Its antigen is not identified.

As every portion of the isolated RNA was reverse transcribed, the sequencing read expressed TCRB transcripts. Measured with immunoSEQ multiplex PCR; TCRdb has only the in-frame clones, and not every one. The data show 500,000 to 800,000 clones, with over 10% seen just once and more than 0.09% held by the top ten. Trimming took 6 bases from V and 2 from J, leaving 14 bases between them. The CDR3 length is 14 residues. Germline V gene sequence: CDR1 MDHEN, CDR2 SYDVKM. The sequencing sample was made of naive CD4+ T cells from blood. The TCR originated in a man aged 30-40 years with type 1 diabetes. This sequence joins TRBV28 and TRBJ2-7; unclear D gene. CDR3 residues: CASSPHSEAYEQYF. In nucleotides, the CDR3 is TGTGCCAGCAGCCCTCATTCAGAGGCCTACGAGCAGTACTTC.